The present entry profiles one TCR beta chain with its context. This receptor's antigen is unknown. No quality values exist for individual bases; no much larger clone is one base distant. From its cysteine to its phenylalanine, the CDR3 spans 10 amino acids. The CDR3 DNA has 30 bases and is translated from base 1. V is shortened by 7 bases, J by 5 bases, and the region joining them spans 5 bases. The CDR1 and CDR2 encoded by the germline V gene are SNHLY and FYNNEI. Libraries came from the immunoSEQ multiplex PCR assay. For most patients, high-throughput TCR-beta CDR3 sequencing of genomic DNA was performed by Adaptive Biotechnologies. In the paper's pipeline: Adaptive's ImmunoSEQ software supplied the TCR sequencing data for 18 patients, while MiXCR and VDJtools were used to process a few other patients. CDR3 nucleotide sequences shared between donor and recipient were removed because the origin of such sequences could not be assigned. Alloreactive clones required at least 2-fold expansion over unstimulated cells and minimum CFSE-low frequency of 0.002% (template counts) or 0.001% (read counts). A clone was considered mappable if detected in the sequenced pre-transplant spleen, lymph node, or MLR CFSE-low populations of the donor or recipient. Cumulative frequency of alloreactive clones was calculated as a percentage of all sequences weighted by copy number. TCRdb carries this immuneACCESS record with in-frame sequences only. Its versions omit some clonotypes, under half of them owing to an unresolved V gene in the studies checked, with the rest unexplained. That table supplies the V and J calls and clone size; D and trimming were determined from the DNA. For this sample there are tens of thousands of clones; about nine tenths appear just once. Around 1.8% of the sample is held by the ten biggest clonotypes.

To isolate intraepithelial and lamina propria lymphocytes from graft specimens, dithiothreitol, EDTA incubations and collagenase D digestion were used. Bulk TCR-beta sequencing was performed on serial intestinal graft biopsy specimens collected as late as 600 days after transplant. This entry belongs to a study of graft-versus-host responses after intestinal transplantation (dated by TCRdb to about 2021). General notes on the study: The transplants that recipients got were multivisceral, liver-intestinal, or isolated intestinal. Instead of going to the commercial service, samples from a few later patients were sequenced in-house on an Illumina MiSeq and processed with MiXCR. Every recipient was given anti-thymocyte globulin induction, followed by roughly 3 years of maintenance tacrolimus and steroids. To identify alloreactive clones, pre-transplant mixed lymphocyte reaction products were sequenced and then compared with unstimulated pre-transplant donor and recipient T cells. The cohort enrolled 20 to 25 intestinal transplant recipients including one retransplant, and a few patients lacking pretransplant specimens were excluded. Bulk TCR-beta CDR3 sequencing was used to track graft-versus-host and host-versus-graft alloreactive T cell clones in the graft, circulation and bone marrow after intestinal transplantation. Donor T cell macrochimerism was defined as a peak of at least 4% donor T cells among recipient peripheral blood mononuclear cells. Broad study findings and their caveats: The relatively low number and heterogeneity of intestinal transplant patients limited the conclusions. Early after transplant, peak levels of circulating GvH clones were associated with declines in HvG clones. GvH clones turned up in recipient bone marrow, with some appearing earlier in ileal mucosa or blood, a pattern consistent with an intestinal mucosal origin. High GvH to HvG T cell clonal ratios were observed in the allografts of patients with donor T cell macrochimerism.

This TCR was recovered from a human patient who received an intestinal transplant, so some T cells may come from the graft donor. The chain couples TRBV2 to TRBJ2-5; the D segment cannot be called with confidence. The sample was ileum tissue, taken less than 400 days after transplant. Here is the DNA: TGTGCCAGCAAGTCGGAGACCCAGTACTTC. Its amino acids are CASKSETQYF. When the CDR3 is completed using the reference TRBV2 and TRBJ2-5 genes on either side, the full variable domain is EPEVTQTPSHQVTQMGQEVILRCVPISNHLYFYWYRQILGQKVEFLVSFYNNEISEKSEIFDDQFSVERPDGSNFTLKIRSTKLEDSAMYFCASKSETQYFGPGTRLLVL.